This TCR beta chain was identified in a study of T cell responses to AZD1222 COVID-19 vaccine. Germline V gene sequence: CDR1 LNHDA, CDR2 SQIVND (reference sequence). V was shortened by 11 bases and J by 0 bases, with 14 bases between the two germline ends. This CDR3 is 15 amino acids long. Whether given at about 4 or about 12 weeks, second doses were pooled. Data came from immunoSEQ multiplex PCR; TCRdb stores just in-frame clones and leaves some out. The sample contains 150,000 or so clones, 90% of which appear only once. As concerns this clone: Antigen specificity is unknown.

Whole-study findings and limits: Vaccine-associated CD4 TCRs ranged over spike, dominating at 160-218 and 743-854. The study reported that nearly half of spike-specific TCRs target unmutated variant regions. Repertoires were obtained only post-peak T cell response.

The sequencing used peripheral blood, collected 28 days after the second AZD1222 dose. The chain carries TRBV19 and TRBJ1-6, with D possibly TRBD1 on 5 matching bases. The sequence came from an adult who received the AZD1222 COVID-19 vaccine. The CDR3 nucleotides are TGTGCCTCCCGAGGAGGGGACTCCTATAATTCACCCCTCCACTTT. This codes for CASRGGDSYNSPLHF.